This T cell receptor beta chain was captured by sequencing in a study of blood T cell repertoires in COVID-19. The wider study: Collection of acute and convalescent COVID-19 samples took place in the United States, Italy and Spain.

Participants, roughly 18 to 90 years old, spanned under 30 US areas. Cohort placement rested on clinical history that participants reported themselves. Original methodology: Cell counts per sample came from amplifying reference gene primers. Using immunoSEQ multiplex PCR, the repertoire was profiled, and TCRdb retains in-frame clones only, with some absent. Clone size and V and J calls were adopted from that table, with D and trimming inferred from the DNA. The sample lists roughly 200,000 clones; roughly 82% were seen once. The CDR3 sequence is 14 residues long. CDR1 and CDR2 from the germline V gene are LNHDA and SQIVND (reference sequence). V lost 5 bases to trimming and J lost 2 bases; unmatched junction nucleotides: 6.

The sequenced sample consisted of PBMCs or T cells enriched from blood (not recorded which). This clonotype originated in a man aged 35-49 years with acute COVID-19. This chain joins TRBV19 and TRBJ2-7, with TRBD2 matching over 7 bases. The CDR3 bases are TGTGCCAGTAGTCTCCGGCTAGCGGCCTACGAGCAGTACTTC. Protein: CASSLRLAAYEQYF.